The clone carrying this TCR beta chain was observed many times. This sample was included in a study of T cells in Graves' hyperthyroidism and ophthalmopathy. From RNA transcripts, TCR beta CDR3 regions were amplified. The study used the HTBI primer set for a first-round RT-PCR of the TCR CDR3. Using its own MiXCR run on the multiplex PCR reads, TCRdb lists one record per CDR3 protein. The sample includes a few hundred thousand distinct CDR3 sequences, 20% seen only once; the top ten take around 27%. The CDR3 has 15 residues. CDR1 is DFQATT, CDR2 SNEGSKA, per germline (reference sequence). V trimming: 6 bases; J trimming: 6 bases; junction bases outside the gene matches: 6.

The sequencing input was blood. The receptor comes from a man aged 18-30 years with Graves' hyperthyroidism. The chain joins TRBV20-1 to TRBJ2-4, with 15 bases lining up with TRBD2. The CDR3 DNA reads TGCAGTGCCGGACTAGCGGGGGGGCTTGGAAACATTCAGTACTTC. The encoded protein is CSAGLAGGLGNIQYF.